This TCR beta chain was observed in a study of molecular identifiers for immune sequencing clone quantification. Libraries of bulk TCR were made by previously described methods (with listed TCR primers). TCRdb recomputed calls from the PCR reads with MiXCR, one row per CDR3 protein. Among about 640,000 distinct CDR3 sequences, just under 20% were seen once, and the ten largest hold roughly 0.9%. Germline CDR1 MGHRA, CDR2 YSYEKL. The CDR3 length is 17 residues. Trimming stripped 3 bases from V and 0 bases from J, with 17 bases between. The chain recombines TRBV4-1 with TRBJ1-1; TRBD1 is a possible D gene (6 bases). Sequenced material: naive CD8+ T cells from blood, with Jurkat cell RNA spiked in. Subset of the sample: FACS-sorted CD8+CD4-CCR7+CD45RA+ naive T cells. This receptor was identified in a human donor in good health. Some libraries in this study had Jurkat cell RNA spiked in. CDR3 sequence: CASSHITGLSVNTEAFF. The CDR3 nucleotides read TGCGCCAGCAGCCACATTACAGGGTTGTCAGTGAACACTGAAGCTTTCTTT.